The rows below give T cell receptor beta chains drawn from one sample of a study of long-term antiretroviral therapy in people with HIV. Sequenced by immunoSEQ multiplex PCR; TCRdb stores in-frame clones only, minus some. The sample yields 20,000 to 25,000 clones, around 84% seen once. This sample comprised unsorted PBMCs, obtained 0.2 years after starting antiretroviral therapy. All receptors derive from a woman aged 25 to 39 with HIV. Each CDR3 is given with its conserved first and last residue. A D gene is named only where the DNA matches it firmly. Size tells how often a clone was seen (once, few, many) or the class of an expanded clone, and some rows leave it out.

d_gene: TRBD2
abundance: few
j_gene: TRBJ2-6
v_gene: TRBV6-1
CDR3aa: CASTGREGANVLTF
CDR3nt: TGTGCCAGCACAGGGCGGGAGGGGGCCAACGTCCTGACTTTC

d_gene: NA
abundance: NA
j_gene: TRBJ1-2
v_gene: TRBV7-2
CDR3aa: CASSLNRVSNYGYTF
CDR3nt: TGTGCCAGCAGCTTGAACAGGGTCTCTAACTATGGCTACACCTTC

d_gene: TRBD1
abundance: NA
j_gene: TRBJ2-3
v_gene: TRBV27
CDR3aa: CASSSGTGYDTQYF
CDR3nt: TGTGCCAGCAGTTCCGGGACAGGGTATGATACGCAGTATTTT

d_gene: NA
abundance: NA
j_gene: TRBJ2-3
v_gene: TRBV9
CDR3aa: CASSVDEGATDTQYF
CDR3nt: TGTGCCAGCAGCGTAGACGAGGGAGCGACAGATACGCAGTATTTT

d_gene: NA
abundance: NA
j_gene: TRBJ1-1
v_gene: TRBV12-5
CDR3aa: CASGFGETEAFF
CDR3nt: TGTGCTAGTGGTTTCGGGGAGACTGAAGCTTTCTTT

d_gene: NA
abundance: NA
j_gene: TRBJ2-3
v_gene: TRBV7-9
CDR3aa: CASRPREKGTDTQYF
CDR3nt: TGTGCCAGCAGACCCAGGGAAAAGGGGACAGATACGCAGTATTTT

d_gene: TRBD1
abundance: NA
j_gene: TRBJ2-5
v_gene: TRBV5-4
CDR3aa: CASSSTGTGIKETQYF
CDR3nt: TGTGCCAGCAGCAGTACCGGGACAGGGATAAAAGAGACCCAGTACTTC

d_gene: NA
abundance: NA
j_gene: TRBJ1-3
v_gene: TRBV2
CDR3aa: CASSDGSSGNTIYF
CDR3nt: TGTGCCAGCTCTGACGGGTCCTCTGGAAACACCATATATTTT

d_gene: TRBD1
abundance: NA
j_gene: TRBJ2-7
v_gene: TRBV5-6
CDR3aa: CASSFWDRTNSEQYF
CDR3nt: TGTGCCAGCAGCTTTTGGGACAGGACGAATTCCGAGCAGTACTTC

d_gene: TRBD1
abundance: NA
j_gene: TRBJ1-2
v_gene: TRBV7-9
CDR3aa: CASSLGTGGGGGYTF
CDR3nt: TGTGCCAGCAGCTTGGGGACAGGGGGCGGGGGCGGCTACACCTTC

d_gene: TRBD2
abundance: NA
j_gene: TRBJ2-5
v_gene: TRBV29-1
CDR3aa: CSVHPRGGQETQYF
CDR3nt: TGCAGCGTCCACCCTCGGGGGGGGCAAGAGACCCAGTACTTC